Below are 15 T cell receptor beta chains sequenced from a single sample in a study of OX40 agonist ivuxolimab in advanced cancers. The library was prepared using the immunoSEQ multiplex PCR assay. TCRdb mirrors the immuneACCESS table, restricted to in-frame sequences. Some clones are absent from its copies; in checked studies, under half trace to an unresolved V gene, and the reason for the others is unknown. The sample data list 65,000 to 90,000 clones, and 92% of these were observed just once. 8.5% to 10% of the sample is taken by the ten largest. This material consisted of CD4+ or CD8+ T cells sorted from blood, taken in a trial of the OX40 agonist ivuxolimab. These receptors all stem from an adult with an advanced solid tumor such as melanoma, head and neck, liver or kidney cancer.

In its sample, this clone was seen a few times. The chain uses TRBV5-1 and TRBJ2-6; a possible D gene is TRBD1 (6 bases). The germline V and J ends were trimmed by 4 bases and 1 base, with 18 bases remaining between them. The CDR3 extends over 18 amino acids. Germline CDR1 SGHRS, CDR2 YFSETQ. This chain's CDR3 is CASSTEITGRSGANVLTF. In DNA, the CDR3 is TGCGCCAGCAGCACCGAAATTACAGGGCGATCTGGGGCCAACGTCCTGACTTTC.

The chain carries TRBV5-6 and TRBJ2-3; unclear D gene. V was trimmed by 0 bases and J by 5 bases, leaving 7 bases between them. This CDR3 spans 13 amino acids. Per the germline V gene, CDR1 is SGHDT and CDR2 is YYEEEE. CDR3 loop: CASSLGVLDTQYF. DNA of the CDR3: TGTGCCAGCAGCTTGGGTGTACTAGATACGCAGTATTTT. Supplemented by reference TRBV5-6 and TRBJ2-3, the full variable domain reads DAGVTQSPTHLIKTRGQQVTLRCSPKSGHDTVSWYQQALGQGPQFIFQYYEEEERQRGNFPDRFSGHQFPNYSSELNVNALLLGDSALYLCASSLGVLDTQYFGPGTRLTVL.

The chain carries TRBV11-2 and TRBJ2-3; 8 bases are a match to TRBD2. Germline CDR1 SGHAT, CDR2 FQNNGV. V dropped 1 base and J dropped 4; count of bases not matched to a gene: 4. The CDR3 is made up of 15 amino acids. CDR3 loop: CASSLVSGESDTQYF. In DNA, the CDR3 is TGTGCCAGCAGCTTAGTTAGCGGGGAGTCAGATACGCAGTATTTT.

This chain connects TRBV4-2 to TRBJ2-7; D assignment may be TRBD1 or TRBD2 (5 bases each). The V gene lost 3 bases and the J gene lost 5 bases, with 17 bases spanning the gap. The CDR3 is 15 residues long. The V gene's germline CDR1 is LGHNA and CDR2 YNFKEQ. CDR3 coding DNA: TGTGCCAGCAGCCAGGCCGGGGCTACGAACGACGAGCAGTACTTC. Translated, it gives CASSQAGATNDEQYF.

V is TRBV13 and J is TRBJ2-1, with 11 nucleotides matching TRBD2. CDR1 is PRHDT and CDR2 is FYEKMQ in the germline V gene (reference sequence). The CDR3 extends over 16 amino acids. The V and J ends lost 6 bases and 4 bases, in that order; junction bases with no gene match: 8. CDR3 coding DNA: TGTGCCAGCAGTGCTGGACTAGCGGGCCCTTACAATGAGCAGTTCTTC. Translation: CASSAGLAGPYNEQFF.

The V call is TRBV19, the J call TRBJ2-5; D possibly corresponds to TRBD2 (6 bases). Germline V gene sequence: CDR1 LNHDA, CDR2 SQIVND (reference sequence). The CDR3 is made up of 14 amino acids. Deletions cut 1 base from V and 5 bases from J, with 11 bases between. CDR3: CASSIGSGVETQYF. In nucleotides, the CDR3 is TGTGCCAGTAGTATAGGCTCGGGGGTGGAGACCCAGTACTTC.

V gene TRBV19 combines with J gene TRBJ2-7; 10 bases agree with TRBD1. Unmatched junction bases numbered 8, after V lost 10 bases and J lost 2 bases. There are 14 residues in the CDR3. Germline CDR1 is LNHDA and CDR2 is SQIVND (reference sequence). CDR3 residues: CATMDRGFTYEQYF. The CDR3 DNA follows: TGTGCCACCATGGACAGGGGGTTTACCTACGAGCAGTACTTC.

This chain connects TRBV27 to TRBJ1-5; D call uncertain. The CDR3 has 14 residues. Germline loops: CDR1 MNHEY, CDR2 SMNVEV (reference sequence). Trimming left V 3 bases short and J 3 bases short, with 9 bases between. CDR3 sequence: CASSLPGYNQPQHF. DNA of the CDR3: TGTGCCAGCAGTTTGCCAGGTTACAATCAGCCCCAGCATTTT.

The rearrangement joins TRBV4-1 to TRBJ1-1; perhaps TRBD1 as D (5 bases). V was cut by 0 bases and J by 0 bases, with 8 bases left in between. This CDR3 spans 15 amino acids. Germline V gene data show CDR1 as MGHRA and CDR2 as YSYEKL. This chain's CDR3 is CASSQDRQMNTEAFF. CDR3 bases: TGCGCCAGCAGCCAAGACCGACAGATGAACACTGAAGCTTTCTTT.

The chain has TRBV9 and TRBJ2-1; D is ambiguous. CDR3 length: 15 amino acids. Germline V CDR1 and CDR2: SGDLS, YYNGEE. Trimming took off 4 bases at V and 0 bases at J, with 11 bases between the two ends. The CDR3, as DNA: TGTGCCAGCAGCCGGTATAGCAGCTCCTACAATGAGCAGTTCTTC. Translated: CASSRYSSSYNEQFF.

The V call is TRBV28, the J call TRBJ1-1; the D gene is possibly TRBD1 (6 bases). Germline V lookup: CDR1 MDHEN, CDR2 SYDVKM. Between the trimmed V and J ends, which lost 7 bases and 4 bases, there was a span of 13 bases. The CDR3 totals 13 residues. The chain's CDR3 is CASTQDRLTEAFF. DNA for the CDR3: TGTGCCAGCACACAAGACAGGCTCACTGAAGCTTTCTTT.

A remark on this clone: This specimen includes other DNA sequences encoding the same CDR3. In DNA form, the CDR3 reads TGTGCCAGCAGTGAAGGGGACAGCTCCTACGAGCAGTACTTC. Amino acids: CASSEGDSSYEQYF. This chain joins TRBV6-1 and TRBJ2-7, with 7 bases aligning to TRBD1. The junction had 0 bases not matched to a gene; V was cut back by 1 base and J by 0 bases. Looked up from germline, CDR1 is MNHNS and CDR2 is SASEGT. This CDR3 has 14 amino acids.

This sequence joins TRBV9 and TRBJ2-1, with 12 bases matching TRBD2. Losses at the gene ends were 2 bases for V and 12 bases for J; bases not matched to a gene: 9. CDR1 is SGDLS, CDR2 YYNGEE, per germline. The CDR3 loop spans 15 amino acids. CDR3 nucleotides: TGTGCCAGCAGCGTGGCTAGCGGGGGGGCCCGTGGGCAGTTCTTC. Translated, it gives CASSVASGGARGQFF.

V is TRBV7-6 and J is TRBJ2-2; TRBD1 matches 10 bases. The CDR3 runs to 15 residues. The V and J ends lost 5 bases and 7 bases, in that order; junction bases with no gene match: 7. Germline V gene data show CDR1 as SGHVS and CDR2 as FNYEAQ. DNA of the CDR3: TGTGCCAGCAGCCCAGGACAGGGGGGTTACGGGGAGCTGTTTTTT. This sequence encodes CASSPGQGGYGELFF.

Written as DNA, the CDR3 is TGTGCCAGCAGCAAACGCGCCGGTCTAGACCGAGACCCTGGAAACACCATATATTTT. It encodes CASSKRAGLDRDPGNTIYF. The chain couples TRBV21-1 to TRBJ1-3. TRBV21-1 is designated a pseudogene. The CDR3 consists of 19 residues.